The clone carrying this T cell receptor (beta chain) was picked up one time. The antigen is not known. CDR3 length: 11 amino acids. Trimming pared 2 bases from V and 3 bases from J, leaving 5 bases between. Germline V gene data show CDR1 as GTSNPN and CDR2 as SVGIG (reference sequence). These data are taken from a study of OX40 agonist ivuxolimab in advanced cancers. Turning to the study itself: Administration of intravenous ivuxolimab to patients occurred every 2 weeks at 0.01 to 10 mg/kg. General observations from the study: Within 6 weeks, CD4+ and CD8+ blood T cells expanded clonally at 0.1 to 3.0 mg/kg.

Data came from immunoSEQ multiplex PCR; TCRdb stores just in-frame clones and leaves some out. The sample holds approximately 77,000 clones; about 87% are singletons and the top ten take under 8.5%. The TCR was taken from an adult with an advanced solid tumor such as melanoma, head and neck, liver or kidney cancer. Here the sequenced sample was CD4+ or CD8+ T cells sorted from blood, taken in a trial of the OX40 agonist ivuxolimab. V and J are TRBV30 and TRBJ2-7, with D unresolved. Here the CDR3 reads CAWSKGYEQYF. Here the CDR3 DNA reads TGTGCCTGGAGTAAAGGCTACGAGCAGTACTTC.